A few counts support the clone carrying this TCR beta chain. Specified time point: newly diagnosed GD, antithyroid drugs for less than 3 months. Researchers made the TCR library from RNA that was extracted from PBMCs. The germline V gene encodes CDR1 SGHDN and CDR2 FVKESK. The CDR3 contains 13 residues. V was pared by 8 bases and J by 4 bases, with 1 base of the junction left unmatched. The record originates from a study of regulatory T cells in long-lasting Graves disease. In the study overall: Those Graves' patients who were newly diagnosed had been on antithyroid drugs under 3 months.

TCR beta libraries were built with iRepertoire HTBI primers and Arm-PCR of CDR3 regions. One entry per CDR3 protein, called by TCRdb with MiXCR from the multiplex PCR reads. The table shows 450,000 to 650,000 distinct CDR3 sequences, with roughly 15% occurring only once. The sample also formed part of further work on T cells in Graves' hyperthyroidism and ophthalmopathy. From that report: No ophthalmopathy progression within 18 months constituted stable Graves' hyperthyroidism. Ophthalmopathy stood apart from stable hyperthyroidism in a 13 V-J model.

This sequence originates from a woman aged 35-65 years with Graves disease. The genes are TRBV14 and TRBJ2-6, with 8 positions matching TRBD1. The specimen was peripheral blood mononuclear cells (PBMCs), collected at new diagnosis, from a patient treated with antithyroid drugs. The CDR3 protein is CASRQGGANVLTF. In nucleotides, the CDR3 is TGTGCCAGCCGACAGGGGGGGGCCAACGTCCTGACTTTC. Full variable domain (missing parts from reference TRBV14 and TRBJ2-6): EAGVTQFPSHSVIEKGQTVTLRCDPISGHDNLYWYRRVMGKEIKFLLHFVKESKQDESGMPNNRFLAERTGGTYSTLKVQPAELEDSGVYFCASRQGGANVLTFGAGSRLTVL.